Presented here are 25 T cell receptor beta chains from one specimen sequenced in a study of T cells in Graves' hyperthyroidism and ophthalmopathy. Amplification of TCR beta CDR3 regions was performed using RNA transcripts as template. An initial round of RT-PCR targeting the TCR CDR3 relied on the HTBI primer set. TCRdb reanalysed the multiplex PCR reads using MiXCR and keeps one entry per CDR3 protein. Of fewer than 45,000 distinct CDR3 sequences in the sample, about 49% are singletons; the top ten hold approximately 6.2%. What was sequenced was blood. These TCRs come from a woman in her 50s with Graves' hyperthyroidism that later progressed to Graves' ophthalmopathy.

This rearrangement joins TRBV5-4 to TRBJ2-3; 7 bases line up with TRBD2. This CDR3 is 14 amino acids long. V was pared by 4 bases and J by 5 bases, with 7 bases of the junction left unmatched. CDR1 is SGHNT, CDR2 YYREEE, per germline (reference sequence). This chain's CDR3 is CASSVSGSGDTQYF. CDR3 coding DNA: TGTGCCAGCAGCGTTAGCGGGTCCGGAGATACGCAGTATTTT.

This chain uses TRBV29-1 with TRBJ1-2, with 8 bases aligning to TRBD1. CDR3 size: 10 residues. V was pared by 5 bases and J by 8 bases, with 1 base of the junction left unmatched. The germline gives CDR1 SQVTM, CDR2 ANQGSEA. CDR3 nucleotides: TGCAGCGTTAGGGACAGGGGCTACACCTTC. This sequence encodes CSVRDRGYTF.

This clonotype was recorded many times. The chain joins TRBV5-8 to TRBJ2-2; possibly TRBD1 for D (5 bases). The V gene lost 2 bases and the J gene lost 2 bases, with 10 bases spanning the gap. The CDR3 covers 15 residues. Germline CDR1 reads SGHTS; CDR2 reads YDEGEE. CDR3 in amino acids: CASSFFQGNTGELFF. CDR3 DNA: TGTGCCAGCAGCTTTTTCCAGGGTAACACCGGGGAGCTGTTTTTT.

This chain joins TRBV7-2 and TRBJ2-7, with 15 positions matching TRBD2. The CDR3 has 15 residues. Trimming took 5 bases from V and 11 from J; bases not matched to a gene: 10. The germline gives CDR1 SGHTA, CDR2 FQGNSA. For the CDR3, the DNA is TGTGCCAGCAGCCCCATGGGGACTAGCGGGAGGTCGGAGTACTTC. Its protein is CASSPMGTSGRSEYF. Full variable domain (missing parts from reference TRBV7-2 and TRBJ2-7): GAGVSQSPSNKVTEKGKDVELRCDPISGHTALYWYRQSLGQGLEFLIYFQGNSAPDKSGLPSDRFSAERTGGSVSTLTIQRTQQEDSAVYLCASSPMGTSGRSEYFGPGTRLTVT.

Concerning this clonotype: One end of the junction does not line up with germline, which may come from a read error. The V call is TRBV19, the J call TRBJ2-1, with 10 nucleotides matching TRBD1. CDR1 is LNHDA, CDR2 SQIVND, per germline (reference sequence). The length of the CDR3 is 14 residues. The CDR3 nucleotides are TGTGCCAGAAGTATGACAGGGGGCGGGAGTGAGCAGTTTTTC. It yields the protein CARSMTGGGSEQFF.

The chain carries TRBV9 and TRBJ1-3; 9 nucleotides match TRBD1. Germline V gene sequence: CDR1 SGDLS, CDR2 YYNGEE. The ends lost 4 bases at V and 7 bases at J; junction bases unmatched: 3. The CDR3 totals 13 residues. The CDR3 coding sequence is TGTGCCAGCAGCTCGACAGGGGGGAACACCATATATTTT. It is translated as CASSSTGGNTIYF.

This clonotype was seen at least ten times. The rearrangement joins TRBV20-1 to TRBJ2-3; possible D gene TRBD2, 5 bases. Germline V gene sequence: CDR1 DFQATT, CDR2 SNEGSKA (reference sequence). The CDR3 extends over 14 amino acids. Trimming stripped 3 bases from V and 6 bases from J, with 16 bases between. CDR3 nucleotides: TGCAGTGCTAGGCCAGCGGACCGCTGGGATACGCAGTATTTT. Protein product: CSARPADRWDTQYF.

In its sample, this clonotype is medium-sized. V is TRBV24-1 and J is TRBJ1-2; D ambiguous. With 3 bases removed from V and 8 bases from J, the gap between germline ends came to 15 bases. Looked up from germline, CDR1 is KGHDR and CDR2 is SFDVKD. CDR3 length: 14 residues. The CDR3, as DNA: TGTGCCACCAGTGATCGGTCCCCTCTGAGGGGCTACACCTTC. Amino acids: CATSDRSPLRGYTF.

The J gene is TRBJ1-1, the V gene TRBV29-1; D is unresolved. The germline gives CDR1 SQVTM, CDR2 ANQGSEA. This CDR3 contains 11 residues. V was trimmed by 7 bases and J by 1 base, leaving 7 bases between them. The CDR3 bases are TGCAGCGGCTCCCGGAACACTGAAGCTTTCTTT. This encodes CSGSRNTEAFF.

In its sample, this clonotype was seen many times. The rearrangement joins TRBV12-3 or TRBV12-4 to TRBJ2-1; 10 nucleotides match TRBD1. J gave up 5 bases and V 5 bases, and 6 bases lay outside the gene matches. CDR3 length: 15 residues. The CDR3 DNA sequence: TGTGCCAGCAGTCAGGGACAGGGGATGGACAATGAGCAGTTCTTC. This gives the protein CASSQGQGMDNEQFF.

This chain uses TRBV5-1 with TRBJ1-1; D perhaps matches TRBD1 (6 bases). Germline assignment: CDR1 SGHRS and CDR2 YFSETQ. This CDR3 contains 13 residues. Trimming took off 4 bases at V and 7 bases at J, with 14 bases between the two ends. CDR3 protein: CASSPDRFDEAFF. The CDR3 DNA reads as TGCGCCAGCAGCCCGGACAGATTTGATGAAGCTTTCTTT. The variable domain in full, completed from reference TRBV5-1 and TRBJ1-1, reads KAGVTQTPRYLIKTRGQQVTLSCSPISGHRSVSWYQQTPGQGLQFLFEYFSETQRNKGNFPGRFSGRQFSNSRSEMNVSTLELGDSALYLCASSPDRFDEAFFGQGTRLTVV.

This sequence joins TRBV9 and TRBJ1-2, with 8 bases that match TRBD1. J was trimmed by 6 bases and V by 3 bases; bases with no gene match: 4. Germline-derived CDR1 and CDR2 are SGDLS and YYNGEE. This CDR3 is built from 13 residues. The CDR3 here is CASSERTGNGYTF. The CDR3 nucleotides read TGTGCCAGCAGCGAGCGGACAGGGAATGGCTACACCTTC.

This clonotype is labeled medium-sized (0.01 to 0.1%). The rearrangement joins TRBV10-3 to TRBJ2-1; D is tentatively TRBD1 or TRBD2 (5 bases each). CDR1 ENHRY and CDR2 SYGVKD come from the germline V gene. Between the trimmed V and J ends, which lost 6 bases and 9 bases, there was a span of 9 bases. The CDR3 has 11 residues. CDR3 nucleotide sequence: TGTGCCATCAGGGGGGACCGTGAGCAGTTCTTC. Its protein product is CAIRGDREQFF.

J is TRBJ2-7 and V is TRBV20-1; 7 bases agree with TRBD1. The trim removed 0 bases at V and 1 base at J, leaving 6 bases unmatched. The CDR3 totals 15 residues. The V gene's germline CDR1 is DFQATT and CDR2 SNEGSKA (reference sequence). The CDR3 spells CSARDWDSISYEQYF. The CDR3 DNA follows: TGCAGTGCTAGAGACTGGGACAGTATATCCTACGAGCAGTACTTC.

The chain links TRBV19 to TRBJ2-1; 10 bases are shared with TRBD2. This CDR3 has 15 amino acids. Germline V gives CDR1 LNHDA, CDR2 SQIVND (reference sequence). V gave up 7 bases and J gave up 6 bases; unmatched junction bases: 9. CDR3 region: CASISLAGVSNEQFF. CDR3 nucleotide sequence: TGTGCCAGTATCTCGCTAGCGGGGGTCTCCAATGAGCAGTTCTTC.

V and J are TRBV7-9 and TRBJ2-3; D assignment may be TRBD1 or TRBD2 (7 bases each). The CDR3 runs to 14 residues. The V end lost 6 bases, the J end lost 12 bases, and 22 bases lay between the germline ends. The germline CDR1 and CDR2 sequences are SEHNR and FQNEAQ (reference sequence). CDR3: CASSPGGRAGRQYF. The CDR3, as DNA: TGTGCCAGCAGTCCAGGGGGGAGGGCCGGTCGACAGTATTTT. Full variable domain (rest looked up from reference TRBV7-9 and TRBJ2-3): DTGVSQNPRHKITKRGQNVTFRCDPISEHNRLYWYRQTLGQGPEFLTYFQNEAQLEKSRLLSDRFSAERPKGSFSTLEIQRTEQGDSAMYLCASSPGGRAGRQYFGPGTRLTVL.

The sample holds a few counts of this clonotype. DNA for the CDR3: TGTGCCAGCAGCCGAACTCGGGTTGAGGGGACTGAAGCTTTCTTT. It encodes CASSRTRVEGTEAFF. This chain connects TRBV3-1 to TRBJ1-1; possibly TRBD1 for D (5 bases). V was pared by 4 bases and J by 5 bases, with 17 bases between. This CDR3 comprises 15 residues. CDR1 and CDR2 (germline): LGHDT, YNNKEL (reference sequence).

The rearrangement links TRBV29-1 to TRBJ2-1; the match to TRBD1 covers 7 bases. The CDR3 is 11 amino acids. The trim removed 8 bases at V and 9 bases at J, leaving 7 bases unmatched. From germline, CDR1 is SQVTM and CDR2 ANQGSEA. The CDR3 nucleotides are TGCAGCAGTGACAGGGCTCTTGAGCAGTTCTTC. As protein: CSSDRALEQFF.

This clonotype occurred many times. The genes are TRBV11-2 and TRBJ1-6; possibly TRBD1 for D (5 bases). The V end lost 0 bases, the J end lost 8 bases, and 11 bases lay between the germline ends. The CDR3 length is 15 residues. Germline-derived CDR1 and CDR2 are SGHAT and FQNNGV. Here the CDR3 reads CASSLEAGLDSPLHF. The CDR3 coding sequence is TGTGCCAGCAGCTTAGAGGCAGGGTTAGATTCACCCCTCCACTTT.

CDR3 in amino acids: CASTLGTSTYEQYF. In DNA form, the CDR3 reads TGTGCCAGCACCCTCGGGACTAGCACCTACGAGCAGTACTTC. This rearrangement joins TRBV7-8 to TRBJ2-7, with TRBD2 matching over 9 bases. The CDR3 is 14 amino acids. Germline trimming cut 7 bases from V and 2 bases from J; bases unmatched to any gene: 6. The germline CDR1 and CDR2 sequences are SGHVS and FQNEAQ.

This clonotype was seen ten or more times. The CDR3 protein is CASRITGVSSYEQYF. The DNA for the CDR3 is TGTGCCAGCAGGATAACTGGGGTCTCCTCCTACGAGCAGTACTTC. The chain couples TRBV27 to TRBJ2-7; D is unclear. V was pared by 6 bases and J by 0 bases, with 15 bases between. The CDR3 runs 15 residues. Germline values: CDR1 MNHEY, CDR2 SMNVEV (reference sequence).

This clonotype came up many times. The gene calls are TRBV9 and TRBJ1-2; no firm D call. Germline assignment: CDR1 SGDLS and CDR2 YYNGEE. Deletions cut 0 bases from V and 2 bases from J, with 5 bases between. The CDR3 covers 13 residues. The DNA for the CDR3 is TGTGCCAGCAGCGTAGATGACAACTATGGCTACACCTTC. Its translation is CASSVDDNYGYTF.

This clonotype was counted ten times or more. The chain carries TRBV2 and TRBJ2-1; possible D gene TRBD2, 7 bases. Germline CDR1 and CDR2: SNHLY and FYNNEI. With 6 bases removed from V and 6 bases from J, the gap between germline ends came to 12 bases. The CDR3 runs 13 residues. This CDR3 is CASRMRGLNEQFF. CDR3 coding DNA: TGTGCCAGCAGGATGCGGGGGCTCAATGAGCAGTTCTTC.

This chain uses TRBV7-3 with TRBJ2-7; D is undetermined. This CDR3 region has 13 residues. Germline V gene data show CDR1 as SGHTA and CDR2 as FQGTGA. V lost 2 bases and J lost 5, with 10 bases in between. DNA of the CDR3: TGTGCCAGCAGCTTAGTCCGCTTCAACGAGCAGTACTTC. Amino acids: CASSLVRFNEQYF.

Sample share makes this clonotype medium-sized (0.01 to 0.1%). The V and J genes are TRBV7-6 and TRBJ2-3; 9 positions agree with TRBD1. V shed 6 bases, J shed 3 bases, and the junction held 4 bases outside the gene matches. Germline V gene lookup returns CDR1 SGHVS and CDR2 FNYEAQ. There are 14 residues in the CDR3. CDR3 nucleotide sequence: TGTGCCAGCAGTTGGGACAGGGAAACAGATACGCAGTATTTT. It is translated as CASSWDRETDTQYF.